This TCR beta chain is drawn from a study of CD4+ T cells in melanoma. General study findings and limits: Reportedly, melanoma neoantigen-specific CD4+ T cells showed varied differentiation states. CD8+ T cell, macrophage and B cell function reportedly correlated with neoantigen-specific CD4+ T cells.

CDR3 length: 14 residues. V lost 0 bases to trimming and J lost 4 bases, with 8 bases between them. CDR1 is SGHRS, CDR2 YFSETQ, per germline. Comment on this clone: What it recognizes is unknown.

Sequenced by immunoSEQ multiplex PCR; TCRdb stores in-frame clones only, minus some. The table lists around 15,000 clones, approximately 88% of them singletons. The origin of this receptor is a human donor with melanoma. The specimen sequenced was cells from a culture (not recorded whether cultured in vitro). V gene TRBV5-1 combines with J gene TRBJ2-1; a possible D gene is TRBD2 (6 bases). The CDR3 region has the DNA TGCGCCAGCAGCTTGGGGGACTTATACAATGAGCAGTTCTTC. Translated, it gives CASSLGDLYNEQFF.